The present entry profiles one T cell receptor (beta chain) with its context. The data were taken from a study of blood T cell repertoires in COVID-19. Study-level information: Sample material is recorded as cDNA or gDNA derived from T cells, B-cell-depleted T cells, or PBMCs.

J was trimmed by 7 bases and V by 0 bases; bases with no gene match: 6. Germline CDR1 is SGHRS and CDR2 is YFSETQ. There are 14 residues in the CDR3. In terms of age and location, participants ranged from about 18 to 90 years and lived in about 25 US areas. Original handling: Quantification of nucleated cells was approximated via reference gene primer amplification. Here immunoSEQ multiplex PCR was the method, and the copy in TCRdb shows in-frame clones only, minus some. V and J calls and clone size are those listed in that table; D and trimming were worked out from the DNA. The sample yields some 180,000 clones, approximately 80% seen once.

Sequenced sample: PBMCs or T cells enriched from blood (not recorded which). The source is a man aged 55 to 70 who had been exposed to COVID-19. V and J are TRBV5-1 and TRBJ1-2; 7 nucleotides line up with TRBD1. CDR3 sequence (DNA): TGCGCCAGCAGCTTGGACAGGGGAGGAGGTGGCTACACCTTC. This codes for CASSLDRGGGGYTF. Based on the CDR3 plus reference TRBV5-1 and TRBJ1-2, the full variable domain is KAGVTQTPRYLIKTRGQQVTLSCSPISGHRSVSWYQQTPGQGLQFLFEYFSETQRNKGNFPGRFSGRQFSNSRSEMNVSTLELGDSALYLCASSLDRGGGGYTFGSGTRLTVV.